This T cell receptor (beta chain) was sequenced for a study of early T cells in non-severe SARS-CoV-2 infection. Whole-study results and caveats: VDJdb matches were skewed toward anti-spike CD8 T cell responses.

This clonotype was seen ten or more times. The antigen is unknown. The CDR3 covers 12 residues. Deletions cut 5 bases from V and 5 bases from J, with 7 bases between. Germline V gene data show CDR1 as SEHNR and CDR2 as FQNEAQ (reference sequence). Attached unique molecular identifiers marked individual cDNA molecules. TCRdb redid the calling of the 5' RACE reads with MiXCR, one entry per CDR3 protein. This sample has about 77,000 distinct CDR3 sequences, with roughly 12% found just once. The TCR sequence derives from an adult who was a healthcare worker with PCR-confirmed SARS-CoV-2 infection or an uninfected control (not recorded which). The donor label of this sample is uncertain. V and J are TRBV7-9 and TRBJ1-5; D remains unclear. The specimen was whole blood, collected at baseline. The CDR3, as DNA: TGTGCCAGCAGCCAGGACGATCAGCCCCAGCATTTT. This encodes CASSQDDQPQHF.